A selection of T cell receptor beta chains follows, all from one sample in a study of regulatory T cells in long-lasting Graves disease. MiXCR was run by TCRdb on the multiplex PCR reads, yielding one entry per CDR3 protein. The sample carries about half a million distinct CDR3 sequences, 9.5% to 15% recorded once. Separately, the same data were catalogued under a study of T cells in Graves' hyperthyroidism and ophthalmopathy.

Here the sequenced sample was peripheral blood mononuclear cells (PBMCs), taken at new diagnosis, from a patient treated with antithyroid drugs. The receptor set was obtained from a woman between 25 and 40 years old with Graves disease. CDR3s include the opening cysteine and the closing phenylalanine or tryptophan. Each record gives: D gene, V gene, CDR3 protein. The D gene is left open where the match is weak.

D gene: .; V gene: TRBV6-2/TRBV6-3; CDR3 protein: CASSYGGVWRAATDTQYF
D gene: .; V gene: TRBV5-6; CDR3 protein: CASSLSPETEAFF
D gene: TRBD2; V gene: TRBV2; CDR3 protein: CASIVGGDQETQYF
D gene: .; V gene: TRBV20-1; CDR3 protein: CSARDGGRIQETQYF
D gene: TRBD2; V gene: TRBV7-9; CDR3 protein: CASSFASGFSSYNEQFF
D gene: .; V gene: TRBV28; CDR3 protein: CASSTWGVKNEKLFF
D gene: TRBD2; V gene: TRBV19; CDR3 protein: CASSTGRGFEETQYF
D gene: .; V gene: TRBV30; CDR3 protein: CAWSLTGLGENTIYF
D gene: .; V gene: TRBV20-1; CDR3 protein: CSASPAGAGGYQPQHF
D gene: .; V gene: TRBV19; CDR3 protein: CASSIEGFTEAFF
D gene: .; V gene: TRBV6-2/TRBV6-3; CDR3 protein: CASSERVTGTEAFF
D gene: TRBD1; V gene: TRBV2; CDR3 protein: CASRPRQGNGQPQHF
D gene: .; V gene: TRBV20-1; CDR3 protein: CSAVGYNEQFF
D gene: .; V gene: TRBV27; CDR3 protein: CASSLDYRNTDTQYF
D gene: TRBD2; V gene: TRBV19; CDR3 protein: CASSILAGAETQYF
D gene: .; V gene: TRBV12-3/TRBV12-4; CDR3 protein: CASSPWPAGTGELFF
D gene: .; V gene: TRBV20-1; CDR3 protein: CSARDGPGFLIAKNIQYF
D gene: .; V gene: TRBV20-1; CDR3 protein: CSARDVLDYSNQPQHF
D gene: .; V gene: TRBV5-8; CDR3 protein: CASSLGTVPNNEQFF
D gene: .; V gene: TRBV24-1; CDR3 protein: CATSDWNSNRGELFF
D gene: TRBD1; V gene: TRBV7-3; CDR3 protein: CASSTGTGSSYNEQFF
D gene: TRBD1; V gene: TRBV2; CDR3 protein: CASSFGTALTEQYF
D gene: .; V gene: TRBV30; CDR3 protein: CAWSPAGWEAFF
D gene: .; V gene: TRBV28; CDR3 protein: CASSQQGGYTF
D gene: .; V gene: TRBV6-2/TRBV6-3; CDR3 protein: CASSYSPHRGNIQYF
D gene: TRBD1; V gene: TRBV7-2; CDR3 protein: CASSLRTGTYGYTF
D gene: .; V gene: TRBV20-1; CDR3 protein: CSAATGLRRGLAGGTGELFF
D gene: .; V gene: TRBV7-2; CDR3 protein: CASSLRDAQPQHF
D gene: .; V gene: TRBV30; CDR3 protein: CAWGTGGRNGNTIYF
D gene: TRBD1; V gene: TRBV28; CDR3 protein: CASSLRGRGTGGKNIQYF
D gene: .; V gene: TRBV18; CDR3 protein: CASSPISQSGNTIYF
D gene: TRBD1; V gene: TRBV13; CDR3 protein: CASSSGGASYGYTF
D gene: .; V gene: TRBV5-1; CDR3 protein: CASSQDGVYGYTF
D gene: .; V gene: TRBV11-2; CDR3 protein: CASSLDWGGLLGEQYF
D gene: TRBD1; V gene: TRBV30; CDR3 protein: CASHRGPGYTEAFF
D gene: .; V gene: TRBV19; CDR3 protein: CATQPGRREKLFF
D gene: TRBD1; V gene: TRBV20-1; CDR3 protein: CSAPTGQKNSPLHF
D gene: .; V gene: TRBV6-5; CDR3 protein: CASSYSGGFSEQYF
D gene: .; V gene: TRBV19; CDR3 protein: CASSIDGLGGYEQFF
D gene: TRBD1; V gene: TRBV7-2; CDR3 protein: CASSLRTGDYGYTF
D gene: .; V gene: TRBV15; CDR3 protein: CATSPRGERAYEQYF
D gene: TRBD2; V gene: TRBV20-1; CDR3 protein: CSALFPGLEVEQFF
D gene: TRBD2; V gene: TRBV15; CDR3 protein: CATSPGGGEQYF
D gene: TRBD1; V gene: TRBV5-1; CDR3 protein: CASSLDGDRDQPQHF
D gene: TRBD1; V gene: TRBV4-3; CDR3 protein: CASSPGTGAQYTQYF
D gene: .; V gene: TRBV20-1; CDR3 protein: CSAMTQGPDTQYF
D gene: .; V gene: TRBV5-4; CDR3 protein: CASSETGYNEQFF
D gene: .; V gene: TRBV27; CDR3 protein: CASRPGTEGLNQPQHF
D gene: .; V gene: TRBV4-2; CDR3 protein: CASSQTGTILTNEKLFF
D gene: .; V gene: TRBV19; CDR3 protein: CASSGPKRVLSEQYF
D gene: .; V gene: TRBV5-6; CDR3 protein: CASRLGVVRGYGYTF
D gene: .; V gene: TRBV27; CDR3 protein: CASSVRENTEAFF
D gene: .; V gene: TRBV7-9; CDR3 protein: CASRKSSYNSPLHF
D gene: TRBD1; V gene: TRBV6-8; CDR3 protein: CASSRRQGSYGYTF
D gene: TRBD1; V gene: TRBV28; CDR3 protein: CASGAGGLLYGYTF
D gene: .; V gene: TRBV12-3/TRBV12-4; CDR3 protein: CASSPYLNTGELFF
D gene: .; V gene: TRBV4-1; CDR3 protein: CASSQDGGAKNIQYF
D gene: .; V gene: TRBV2; CDR3 protein: CASLGTYSSHGYTF
D gene: TRBD2; V gene: TRBV6-2/TRBV6-3; CDR3 protein: CASSDGLAGDSDTQYF